This T cell receptor beta chain was identified in a study of cytotoxic CD8 clonotypes in ibrutinib-treated CLL. Points from the study as a whole: Public clonotypes (which were uncommon) either contracted or remained stable on treatment. An increase in clonality occurred at ibrutinib response, followed by a return toward baseline at progression.

J was trimmed by 8 bases and V by 0 bases; bases with no gene match: 9. In germline, CDR1 is MNHNS, CDR2 SASEGT. The CDR3 runs 16 residues. Of note for this clone: Antigen: not known.

Sequencing was performed with immunoSEQ multiplex PCR; in TCRdb, only in-frame clones are kept and a portion is missing. The sample has around 200,000 clones; more than 75% are singletons. Sequencing was performed on PBMCs, taken after 12 months of ibrutinib treatment. This sequence was found in a human donor with chronic lymphocytic leukemia. The chain combines TRBV6-1 with TRBJ2-1; 8 bases map to TRBD1. The chain's CDR3 is CASSEALQGAGDEQFF. As DNA, the CDR3 is TGTGCCAGCAGTGAAGCTCTTCAGGGGGCTGGCGATGAGCAGTTCTTC.